Following are 9 T cell receptor beta chains from one sample sequenced in a study of blood T cell repertoires in COVID-19. Profiling relied on immunoSEQ multiplex PCR, and the TCRdb table lists in-frame clones only, not all of them. The sample consists of about 98,000 clones, 65% to 85% of them appearing once. Material: peripheral blood. The source is a woman at least 80 years old with acute or convalescent COVID-19.

This clone was seen a single time. This chain links TRBV6-5 with TRBJ1-6; no firm D call. The CDR3 covers 15 residues. CDR1 is MNHEY, CDR2 SVGAGI, per germline. V gave up 1 base and J gave up 0 bases, with 4 bases separating them. CDR3 in DNA: TGTGCCAGCAGTTACTACGGCTCCTATAATTCACCCCTCCACTTT. Amino acids: CASSYYGSYNSPLHF.

The chain employs TRBV18 and TRBJ1-3; weak D call: TRBD1 (6 bases). Germline-derived CDR1 and CDR2 are KGHSH and LQKENI. Deletions cut 6 bases from V and 7 bases from J, with 16 bases between. CDR3 length equals 14 residues. The CDR3 protein is CASSLYSGENTIYF. The CDR3 DNA sequence: TGTGCCAGCTCGCTCTATTCAGGGGAGAACACCATATATTTT.

The gene calls are TRBV7-2 and TRBJ1-1; D is possibly TRBD1 (5 bases). The CDR3 runs 13 residues. Germline V lookup: CDR1 SGHTA, CDR2 FQGNSA. Trimming took off 1 base at V and 5 bases at J, with 8 bases between the two ends. The CDR3 reads CASSLVDMTEAFF. The CDR3 nucleotides are TGTGCCAGCAGCTTAGTGGACATGACTGAAGCTTTCTTT.

The genes are TRBV10-3 and TRBJ2-7, with D perhaps matching TRBD1 (6 bases). The ends were cut back, 3 bases at V and 9 bases at J, with 21 bases in the middle. Per germline, CDR1 ENHRY and CDR2 SYGVKD. The CDR3 runs to 15 residues. DNA for the CDR3: TGTGCCATCAGTGATAGACGGACAGCCGTACCGAGGCAGTACTTC. Translated: CAISDRRTAVPRQYF.

The chain uses TRBV10-1 and TRBJ2-2, with a tentative D call TRBD1 (6 bases). Germline V gene lookup returns CDR1 WNHNN and CDR2 SYGVQD (reference sequence). The CDR3 covers 14 residues. The V end lost 4 bases, the J end lost 5 bases, and 11 bases lay between the germline ends. Here the CDR3 reads CASSAGAGTGELFF. DNA for the CDR3: TGCGCCAGCAGTGCAGGGGCTGGGACCGGGGAGCTGTTTTTT.

This clone has a handful of counts. The V call is TRBV20-1, the J call TRBJ2-5; D not certain. In germline, CDR1 is DFQATT, CDR2 SNEGSKA (reference sequence). Trimming cost V 0 bases and J 7 bases, with 6 bases left between them. This CDR3 is 11 amino acids long. The CDR3 sequence: CSAREAGTQYF. CDR3 DNA sequence: TGCAGTGCTAGAGAGGCAGGGACCCAGTACTTC.

Notes on this clone: At one boundary the junction diverges from the germline segment, which might be a read error. This chain uses TRBV28 with TRBJ1-1, with TRBD1 matching over 9 bases. CDR3 length: 11 residues. CDR1 MDHEN and CDR2 SYDVKM come from the germline V gene. CDR3 residues: CASSQQGARSF. CDR3 DNA: TGTGCCAGCAGCCAACAGGGGGCGCGATCCTTT.

The V call is TRBV4-2, the J call TRBJ2-2, with D possibly matching TRBD1 (6 bases). Germline loops: CDR1 LGHNA, CDR2 YNFKEQ. The CDR3 is 17 residues long. V lost 6 bases and J lost 0, with 17 bases in between. DNA for the CDR3: TGTGCCAGCAGTCGCGGACAGAAAGGCGCGAACACCGGGGAGCTGTTTTTT. This codes for CASSRGQKGANTGELFF.

The chain carries TRBV3-1 (or the pseudogene TRBV3-2) and TRBJ2-1; TRBD2 is a possible D gene (6 bases). V gave up 0 bases and J gave up 10 bases, with 10 bases separating them. The CDR3 loop spans 13 amino acids. Germline V gene lookup returns CDR1 LGHDT and CDR2 YNNKEL (reference sequence). As DNA, the CDR3 is TGTGCCAGCAGCCAAGAGGGAGGAGGAGAGCAGTTCTTC. Protein sequence: CASSQEGGGEQFF.